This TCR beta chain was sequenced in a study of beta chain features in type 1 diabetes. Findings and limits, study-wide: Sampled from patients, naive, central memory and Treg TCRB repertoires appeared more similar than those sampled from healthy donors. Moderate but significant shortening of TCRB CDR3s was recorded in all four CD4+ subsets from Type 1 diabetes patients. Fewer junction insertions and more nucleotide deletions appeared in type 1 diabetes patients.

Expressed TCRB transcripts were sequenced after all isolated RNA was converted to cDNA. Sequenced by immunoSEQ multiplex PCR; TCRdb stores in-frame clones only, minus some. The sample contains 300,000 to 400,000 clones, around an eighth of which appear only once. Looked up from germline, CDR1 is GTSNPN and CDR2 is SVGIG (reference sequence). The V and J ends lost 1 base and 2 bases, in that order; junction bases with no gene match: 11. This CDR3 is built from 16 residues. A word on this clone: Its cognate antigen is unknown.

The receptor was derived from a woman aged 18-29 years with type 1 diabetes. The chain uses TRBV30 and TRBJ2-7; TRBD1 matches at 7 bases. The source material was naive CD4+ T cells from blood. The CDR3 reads CAWSGRQGLTPYEQYV. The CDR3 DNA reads TGTGCCTGGAGTGGCAGACAGGGCCTCACCCCCTACGAGCAGTACGTC.